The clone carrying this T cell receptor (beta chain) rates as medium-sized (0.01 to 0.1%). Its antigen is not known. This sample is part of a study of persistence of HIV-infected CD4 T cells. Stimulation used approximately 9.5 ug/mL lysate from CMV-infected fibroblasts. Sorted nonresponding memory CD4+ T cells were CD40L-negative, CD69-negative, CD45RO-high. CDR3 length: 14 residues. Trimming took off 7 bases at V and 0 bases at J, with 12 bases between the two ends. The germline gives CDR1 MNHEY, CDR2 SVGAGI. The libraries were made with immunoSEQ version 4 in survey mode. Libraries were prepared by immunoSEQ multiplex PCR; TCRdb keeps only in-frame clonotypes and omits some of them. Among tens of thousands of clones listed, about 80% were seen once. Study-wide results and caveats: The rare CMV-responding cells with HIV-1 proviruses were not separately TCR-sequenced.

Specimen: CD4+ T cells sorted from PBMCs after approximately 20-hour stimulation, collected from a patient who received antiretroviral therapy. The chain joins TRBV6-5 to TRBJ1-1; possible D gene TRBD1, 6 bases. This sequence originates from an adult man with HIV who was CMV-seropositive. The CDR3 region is CASTRGGVNTEAFF. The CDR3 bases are TGTGCCAGCACAAGAGGGGGAGTGAACACTGAAGCTTTCTTT.